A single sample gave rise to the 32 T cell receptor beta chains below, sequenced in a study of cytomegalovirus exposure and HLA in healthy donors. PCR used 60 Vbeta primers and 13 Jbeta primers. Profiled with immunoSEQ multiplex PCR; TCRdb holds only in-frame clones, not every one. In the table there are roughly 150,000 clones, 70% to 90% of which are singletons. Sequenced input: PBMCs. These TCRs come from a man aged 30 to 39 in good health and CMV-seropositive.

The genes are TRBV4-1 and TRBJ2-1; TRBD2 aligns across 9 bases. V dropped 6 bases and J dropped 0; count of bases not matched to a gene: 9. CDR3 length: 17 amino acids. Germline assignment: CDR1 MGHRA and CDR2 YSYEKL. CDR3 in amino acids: CASSPGLARSSYNEQFF. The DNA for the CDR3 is TGCGCCAGCAGTCCTGGACTAGCGCGAAGCTCCTACAATGAGCAGTTCTTC.

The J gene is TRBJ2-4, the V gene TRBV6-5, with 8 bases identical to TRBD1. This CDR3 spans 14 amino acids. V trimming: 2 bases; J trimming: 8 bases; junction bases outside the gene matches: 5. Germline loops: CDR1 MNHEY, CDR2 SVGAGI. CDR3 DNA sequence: TGTGCCAGCAGTTACCGGCAGGGGGCCGACATTCAGTACTTC. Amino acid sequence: CASSYRQGADIQYF.

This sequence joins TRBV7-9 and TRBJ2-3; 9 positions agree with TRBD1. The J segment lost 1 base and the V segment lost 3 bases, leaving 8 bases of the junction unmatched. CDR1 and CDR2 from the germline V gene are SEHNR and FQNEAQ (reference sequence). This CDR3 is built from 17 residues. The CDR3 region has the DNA TGTGCCAGCAGCTTCGGCCAGACAGGGGGACGCACAGATACGCAGTATTTT. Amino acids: CASSFGQTGGRTDTQYF.

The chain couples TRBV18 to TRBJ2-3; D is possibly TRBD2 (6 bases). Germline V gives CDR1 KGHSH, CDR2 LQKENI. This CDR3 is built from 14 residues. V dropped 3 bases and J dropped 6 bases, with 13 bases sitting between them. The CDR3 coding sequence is TGTGCCAGCTCACCGCCCGGCGGGGCCGATACGCAGTATTTT. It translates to CASSPPGGADTQYF.

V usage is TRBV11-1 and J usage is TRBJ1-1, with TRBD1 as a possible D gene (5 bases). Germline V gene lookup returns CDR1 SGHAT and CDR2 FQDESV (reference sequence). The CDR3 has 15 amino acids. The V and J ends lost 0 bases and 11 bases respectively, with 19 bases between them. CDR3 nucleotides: TGTGCCAGCAGCTTAGCGCCTAAGTCGAGCCGGGGGGCTTTCTTT. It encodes CASSLAPKSSRGAFF.

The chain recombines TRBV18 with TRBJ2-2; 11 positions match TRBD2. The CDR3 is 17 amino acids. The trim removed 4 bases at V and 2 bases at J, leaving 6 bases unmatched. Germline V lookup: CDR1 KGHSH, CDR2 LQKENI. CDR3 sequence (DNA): TGTGCCAGCTCACTACTAGCGGGAGCGGGTAACACCGGGGAGCTGTTTTTT. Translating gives CASSLLAGAGNTGELFF.

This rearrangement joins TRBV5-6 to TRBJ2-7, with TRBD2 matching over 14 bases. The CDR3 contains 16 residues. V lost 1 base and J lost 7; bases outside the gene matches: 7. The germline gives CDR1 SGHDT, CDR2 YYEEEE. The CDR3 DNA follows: TGTGCCAGCAGCTTGACGGGACTAGCGGGAGTGGAGGAGCAGTACGTC. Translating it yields CASSLTGLAGVEEQYV.

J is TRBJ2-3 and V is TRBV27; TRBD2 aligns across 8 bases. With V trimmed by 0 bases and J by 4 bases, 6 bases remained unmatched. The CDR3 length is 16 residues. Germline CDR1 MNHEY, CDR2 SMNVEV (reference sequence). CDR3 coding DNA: TGTGCCAGCAGTTTATCCTCCGGGACTAGAGCAGATACGCAGTATTTT. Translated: CASSLSSGTRADTQYF.

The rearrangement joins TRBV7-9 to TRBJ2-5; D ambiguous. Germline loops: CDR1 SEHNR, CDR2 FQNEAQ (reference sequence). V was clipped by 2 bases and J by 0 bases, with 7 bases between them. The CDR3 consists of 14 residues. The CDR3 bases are TGTGCCAGCAGCTTACACAAGAACCAAGAGACCCAGTACTTC. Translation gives CASSLHKNQETQYF.

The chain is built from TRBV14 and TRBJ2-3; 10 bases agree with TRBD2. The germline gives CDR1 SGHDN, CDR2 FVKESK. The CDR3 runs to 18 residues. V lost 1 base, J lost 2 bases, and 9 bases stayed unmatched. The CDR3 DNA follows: TGTGCCAGCAGCCAAGTCTATATAGCGGGAGGCCTCACAGATACGCAGTATTTT. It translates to CASSQVYIAGGLTDTQYF.

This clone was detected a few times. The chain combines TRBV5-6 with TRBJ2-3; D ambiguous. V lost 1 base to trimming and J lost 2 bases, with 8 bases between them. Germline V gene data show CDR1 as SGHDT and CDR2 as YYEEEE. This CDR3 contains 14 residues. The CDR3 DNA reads TGTGCCAGCAGCTTGAACTTGCTCACAGATACGCAGTATTTT. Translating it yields CASSLNLLTDTQYF. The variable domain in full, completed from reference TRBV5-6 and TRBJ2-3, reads DAGVTQSPTHLIKTRGQQVTLRCSPKSGHDTVSWYQQALGQGPQFIFQYYEEEERQRGNFPDRFSGHQFPNYSSELNVNALLLGDSALYLCASSLNLLTDTQYFGPGTRLTVL.

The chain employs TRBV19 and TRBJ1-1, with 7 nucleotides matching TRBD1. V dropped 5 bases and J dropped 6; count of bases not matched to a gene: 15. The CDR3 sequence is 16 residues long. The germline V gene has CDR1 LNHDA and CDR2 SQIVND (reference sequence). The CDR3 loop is CASSHSGYRGGAEAFF. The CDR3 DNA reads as TGTGCCAGTAGTCATAGCGGATACAGGGGCGGGGCTGAAGCTTTCTTT.

CDR3 in DNA: TGTGCCTCTGGTATGGAGGTGGGCGACACTGAAGCTTTCTTT. This translates into CASGMEVGDTEAFF. The chain uses TRBV2 and TRBJ1-1, with D unresolved. The CDR3 runs to 14 residues. In germline, CDR1 is SNHLY, CDR2 FYNNEI. The V end lost 11 bases, the J end lost 3 bases, and 19 bases lay between the germline ends.

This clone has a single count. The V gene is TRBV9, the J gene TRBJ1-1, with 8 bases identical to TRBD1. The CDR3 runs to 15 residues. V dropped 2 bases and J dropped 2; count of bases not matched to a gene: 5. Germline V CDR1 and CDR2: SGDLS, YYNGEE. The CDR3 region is CASSVGQGINTEAFF. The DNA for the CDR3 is TGTGCCAGCAGCGTCGGACAGGGAATTAACACTGAAGCTTTCTTT.

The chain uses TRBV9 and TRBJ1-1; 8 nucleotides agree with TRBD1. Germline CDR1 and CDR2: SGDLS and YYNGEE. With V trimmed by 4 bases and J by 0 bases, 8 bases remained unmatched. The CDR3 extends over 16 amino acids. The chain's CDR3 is CASSSTRTGLNTEAFF. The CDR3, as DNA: TGTGCCAGCAGCTCAACCCGGACAGGGTTGAACACTGAAGCTTTCTTT.

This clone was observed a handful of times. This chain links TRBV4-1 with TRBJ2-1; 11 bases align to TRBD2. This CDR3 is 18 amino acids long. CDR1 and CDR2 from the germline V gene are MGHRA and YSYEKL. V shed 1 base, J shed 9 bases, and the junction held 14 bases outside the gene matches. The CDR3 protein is CASSQGSLLAGVGSEQFF. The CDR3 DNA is TGCGCCAGCAGCCAAGGATCCTTACTAGCGGGAGTCGGTAGTGAGCAGTTCTTC.

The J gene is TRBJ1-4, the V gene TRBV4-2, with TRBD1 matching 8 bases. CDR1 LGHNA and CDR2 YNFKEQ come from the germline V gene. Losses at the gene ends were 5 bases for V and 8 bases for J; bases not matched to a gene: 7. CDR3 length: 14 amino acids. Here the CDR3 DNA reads TGTGCCAGCAGCTCAGGGGGCTTTGGGGAAAAACTGTTTTTT. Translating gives CASSSGGFGEKLFF.

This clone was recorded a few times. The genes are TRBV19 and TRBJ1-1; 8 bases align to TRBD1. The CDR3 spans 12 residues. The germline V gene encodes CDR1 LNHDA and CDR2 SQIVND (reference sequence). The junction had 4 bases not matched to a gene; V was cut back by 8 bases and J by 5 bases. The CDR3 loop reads CASRQGATEAFF. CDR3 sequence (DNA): TGTGCCAGTCGTCAGGGGGCAACTGAAGCTTTCTTT. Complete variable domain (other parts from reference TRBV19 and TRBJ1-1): DGGITQSPKYLFRKEGQNVTLSCEQNLNHDAMYWYRQDPGQGLRLIYYSQIVNDFQKGDIAEGYSVSREKKESFPLTVTSAQKNPTAFYLCASRQGATEAFFGQGTRLTVV.

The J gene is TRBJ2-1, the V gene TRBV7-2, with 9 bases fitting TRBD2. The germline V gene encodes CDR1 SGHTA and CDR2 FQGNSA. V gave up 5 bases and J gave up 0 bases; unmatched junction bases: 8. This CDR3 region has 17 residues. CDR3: CASSPPSGRSSYNEQFF. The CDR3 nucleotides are TGTGCCAGCAGCCCCCCCAGCGGGAGGAGCTCCTACAATGAGCAGTTCTTC. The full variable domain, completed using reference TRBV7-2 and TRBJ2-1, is GAGVSQSPSNKVTEKGKDVELRCDPISGHTALYWYRQSLGQGLEFLIYFQGNSAPDKSGLPSDRFSAERTGGSVSTLTIQRTQQEDSAVYLCASSPPSGRSSYNEQFFGPGTRLTVL.

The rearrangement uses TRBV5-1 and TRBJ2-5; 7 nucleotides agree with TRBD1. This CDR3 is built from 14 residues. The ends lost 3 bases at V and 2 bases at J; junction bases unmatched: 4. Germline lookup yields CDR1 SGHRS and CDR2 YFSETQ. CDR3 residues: CASSSGTVQETQYF. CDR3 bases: TGCGCCAGCAGCTCCGGGACAGTTCAAGAGACCCAGTACTTC.

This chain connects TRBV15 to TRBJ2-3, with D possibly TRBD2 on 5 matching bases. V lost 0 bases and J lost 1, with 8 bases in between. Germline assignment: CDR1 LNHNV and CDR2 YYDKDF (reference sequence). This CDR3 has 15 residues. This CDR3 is CATSRDAGGTDTQYF. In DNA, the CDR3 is TGTGCCACCAGCAGAGATGCCGGGGGCACAGATACGCAGTATTTT.

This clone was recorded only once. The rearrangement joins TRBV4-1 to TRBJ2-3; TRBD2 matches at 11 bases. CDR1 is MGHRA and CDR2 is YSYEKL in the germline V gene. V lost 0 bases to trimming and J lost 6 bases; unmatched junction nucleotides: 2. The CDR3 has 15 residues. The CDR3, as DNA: TGCGCCAGCAGCCAAGAACCTAGCGGGAGGGATACGCAGTATTTT. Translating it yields CASSQEPSGRDTQYF.

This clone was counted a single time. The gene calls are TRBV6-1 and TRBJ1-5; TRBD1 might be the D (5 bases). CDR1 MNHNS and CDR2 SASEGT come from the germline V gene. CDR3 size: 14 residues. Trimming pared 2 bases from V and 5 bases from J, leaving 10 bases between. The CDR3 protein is CASSEQGWDQPQHF. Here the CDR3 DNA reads TGTGCCAGCAGTGAACAGGGTTGGGATCAGCCCCAGCATTTT.

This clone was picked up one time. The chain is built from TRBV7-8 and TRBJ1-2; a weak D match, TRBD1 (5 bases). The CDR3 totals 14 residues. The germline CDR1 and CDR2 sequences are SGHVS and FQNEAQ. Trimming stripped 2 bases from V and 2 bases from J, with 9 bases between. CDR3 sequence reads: CASSLNRGNYGYTF. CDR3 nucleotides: TGTGCCAGCAGCTTAAATCGGGGGAACTATGGCTACACCTTC.

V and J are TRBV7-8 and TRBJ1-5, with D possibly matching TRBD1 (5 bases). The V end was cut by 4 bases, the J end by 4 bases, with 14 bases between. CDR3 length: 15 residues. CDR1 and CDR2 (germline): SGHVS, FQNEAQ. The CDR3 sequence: CASSSTEAFNQPQHF. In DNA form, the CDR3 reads TGTGCCAGCAGCTCGACAGAAGCTTTTAATCAGCCCCAGCATTTT.

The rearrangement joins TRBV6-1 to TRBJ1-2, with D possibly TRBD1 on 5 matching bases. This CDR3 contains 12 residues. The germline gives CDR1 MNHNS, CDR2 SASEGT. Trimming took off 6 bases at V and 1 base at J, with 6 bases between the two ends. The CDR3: CASRTVNYGYTF. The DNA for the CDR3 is TGTGCCAGCAGGACAGTTAACTATGGCTACACCTTC.

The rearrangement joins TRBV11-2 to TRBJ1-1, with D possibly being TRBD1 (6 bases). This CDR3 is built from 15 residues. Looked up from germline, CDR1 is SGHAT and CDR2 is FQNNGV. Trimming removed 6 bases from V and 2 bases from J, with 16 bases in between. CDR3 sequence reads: CASSRTGMLNTEAFF. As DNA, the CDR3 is TGTGCCAGCAGTCGAACAGGGATGTTAAACACTGAAGCTTTCTTT.

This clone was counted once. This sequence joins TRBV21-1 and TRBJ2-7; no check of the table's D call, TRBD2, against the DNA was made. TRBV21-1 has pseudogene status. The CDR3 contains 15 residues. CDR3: CARMGTSGILYEQYV. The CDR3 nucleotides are TGTGCCAGAATGGGGACTAGCGGGATTCTCTACGAGCAGTACGTC.

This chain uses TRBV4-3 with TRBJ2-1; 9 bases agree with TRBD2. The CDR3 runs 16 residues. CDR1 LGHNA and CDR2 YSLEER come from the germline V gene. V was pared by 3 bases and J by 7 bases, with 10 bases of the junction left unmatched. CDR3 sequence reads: CASSHPGREGRNEQFF. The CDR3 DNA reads TGCGCCAGCAGCCACCCCGGGCGGGAGGGGCGAAATGAGCAGTTCTTC.

The CDR3 region has the DNA TGTGCCAGCAGCTTGGGGGTCGTGCGGTACAATGAGCAGTTCTTC. Translation: CASSLGVVRYNEQFF. The chain has TRBV5-5 and TRBJ2-1; no reliable D call. The V end was cut by 0 bases, the J end by 4 bases, with 11 bases between. This CDR3 region has 15 residues. Germline lookup yields CDR1 SGHKS and CDR2 YYEKEE (reference sequence).

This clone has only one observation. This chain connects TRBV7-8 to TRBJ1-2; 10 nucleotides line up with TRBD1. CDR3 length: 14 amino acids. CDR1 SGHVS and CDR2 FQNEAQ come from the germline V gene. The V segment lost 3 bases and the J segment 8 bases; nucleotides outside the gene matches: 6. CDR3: CASSFGQGGWGYTF. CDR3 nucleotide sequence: TGTGCCAGCAGCTTTGGACAGGGGGGTTGGGGCTACACCTTC.

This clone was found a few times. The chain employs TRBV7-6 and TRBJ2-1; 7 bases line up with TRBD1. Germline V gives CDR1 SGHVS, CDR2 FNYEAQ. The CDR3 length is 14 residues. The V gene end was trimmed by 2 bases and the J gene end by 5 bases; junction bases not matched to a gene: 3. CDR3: CASSLQGDNNEQFF. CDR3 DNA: TGTGCCAGCAGCTTACAGGGGGACAACAATGAGCAGTTCTTC.